These 16 T cell receptor beta chains came from one sample sequenced in a study of Ad26.COV2.S vaccination and SARS-CoV-2 variants. Profiled with immunoSEQ multiplex PCR; TCRdb holds only in-frame clones, not every one. This sample carries 300,000 to 350,000 clones, about 88% of them seen once, and the ten largest clones take around 6.4%. Treatment reported: 15 to 20 received Ad26.COV2.S at low or high dose, single or two shots; about five received placebo; per-sample allocation not given. Samples were taken on day 63 after the first vaccine or placebo injection. Sample: peripheral blood, taken in a trial of Ad26.COV2.S vaccine versus placebo. All receptors come from a person between 18 and 59 years old who received the Ad26.COV2.S COVID-19 vaccine or a placebo.

This chain connects TRBV28 to TRBJ2-7; D gene uncertain. This CDR3 has 12 residues. Trimming stripped 6 bases from V and 3 bases from J, with 9 bases between. Germline loops: CDR1 MDHEN, CDR2 SYDVKM. The CDR3 DNA sequence: TGTGCCAGCAGACAGACAAACTACGAGCAGTACTTC. Translated: CASRQTNYEQYF.

This chain connects TRBV10-3 to TRBJ1-2, with D possibly matching TRBD1 (5 bases). Germline loops: CDR1 ENHRY, CDR2 SYGVKD. The CDR3 length is 12 residues. The V end was cut by 6 bases, the J end by 8 bases, with 13 bases between. CDR3 sequence (DNA): TGTGCCATCAGGGGGACCTTAGAAGGCTACACCTTC. As protein: CAIRGTLEGYTF.

V usage is TRBV18 and J usage is TRBJ1-4; D is possibly TRBD1 (5 bases). Trimming left V 3 bases short and J 5 bases short, with 10 bases between. Looked up from germline, CDR1 is KGHSH and CDR2 is LQKENI. The length of the CDR3 is 14 residues. The CDR3 nucleotides are TGTGCCAGCTCACCTTCGGGGCAAAATGAAAAACTGTTTTTT. Encoded protein: CASSPSGQNEKLFF.

This clone was observed a handful of times. The CDR3 region has the DNA TGTGCCAGCAGCCAAGCTGGAGACAAACGTAGCAATCAGCCCCAGCATTTT. It is translated as CASSQAGDKRSNQPQHF. This sequence joins TRBV3-1 (or the pseudogene TRBV3-2) and TRBJ1-5, with unresolved D. CDR1 LGHDT and CDR2 YNNKEL come from the germline V gene (reference sequence). V was cut by 1 base and J by 0 bases, with 13 bases left in between. The CDR3 loop spans 17 amino acids.

The gene calls are TRBV10-3 and TRBJ2-7; 7 bases agree with TRBD1. Germline V CDR1 and CDR2: ENHRY, SYGVKD. The CDR3 totals 14 residues. Trimming took 4 bases from V and 5 from J; bases not matched to a gene: 8. The CDR3 sequence: CAISGTTGTDEQYF. The CDR3 region has the DNA TGTGCCATCAGTGGGACCACCGGGACAGACGAGCAGTACTTC.

The chain has TRBV2 and TRBJ1-6; no firm D call. The germline V gene has CDR1 SNHLY and CDR2 FYNNEI. The CDR3 contains 15 residues. V was pared by 4 bases and J by 4 bases, with 11 bases between. The CDR3 protein is CASSGEKPYNSPLHF. In DNA, the CDR3 is TGTGCCAGCAGTGGGGAGAAACCATATAATTCACCCCTCCACTTT.

This clone has only one observation. This sequence joins TRBV12-5 and TRBJ1-2; 9 nucleotides line up with TRBD1. CDR1 is LGHNT, CDR2 FRNRAP, per germline. The J segment lost 6 bases and the V segment lost 5 bases, leaving 16 bases of the junction unmatched. CDR3 size: 17 residues. The CDR3, as DNA: TGTGCTAGTGGTAGGACGGGACAGGGTAACCGTGGGAATGGCTACACCTTC. Protein product: CASGRTGQGNRGNGYTF.

The genes are TRBV18 and TRBJ1-2; D ambiguous. The germline V and J ends were trimmed by 2 bases and 4 bases, with 14 bases remaining between them. This CDR3 is 15 amino acids long. Germline CDR1 is KGHSH and CDR2 is LQKENI. CDR3 coding DNA: TGTGCCAGCTCACCAGGAGAGGGTCTTGTCTATGGCTACACCTTC. This sequence encodes CASSPGEGLVYGYTF.

The chain couples TRBV28 to TRBJ1-2; no clear D. Trimming took 5 bases from V and 5 from J, leaving 12 bases between them. The CDR3 consists of 13 residues. CDR1 is MDHEN, CDR2 SYDVKM, per germline. CDR3 protein: CASSPLPAYGYTF. Here the CDR3 DNA reads TGTGCCAGCAGTCCCCTTCCGGCGTATGGCTACACCTTC.

This clone appeared a single time. This chain joins TRBV19 and TRBJ2-1; 11 bases agree with TRBD2. The germline CDR1 and CDR2 sequences are LNHDA and SQIVND (reference sequence). The length of the CDR3 is 15 residues. V shed 6 bases, J shed 5 bases, and the junction held 6 bases outside the gene matches. In nucleotides, the CDR3 is TGTGCCAGTAGGGATCTAGCGGGAGGCCACAATGAGCAGTTCTTC. Protein sequence: CASRDLAGGHNEQFF.

The sample holds one count of this clone. CDR3 sequence reads: CASSPRASGGASYNEQFF. The CDR3 DNA reads TGTGCCAGCAGCCCACGGGCTAGCGGGGGGGCCTCCTACAATGAGCAGTTCTTC. The rearrangement uses TRBV7-6 and TRBJ2-1; 12 bases match TRBD2. The CDR3 is 18 amino acids. Germline V CDR1 and CDR2: SGHVS, FNYEAQ. V gave up 5 bases and J gave up 0 bases; unmatched junction bases: 8.

The J gene is TRBJ2-7, the V gene TRBV4-3; either TRBD1 or TRBD2 may supply D (5 bases each). The CDR3 loop spans 14 amino acids. The V and J ends lost 0 bases and 4 bases respectively, with 10 bases between them. Germline loops: CDR1 LGHNA, CDR2 YSLEER. CDR3: CASSQEGTDYEQYF. The CDR3 DNA reads TGCGCCAGCAGCCAAGAGGGGACGGATTACGAGCAGTACTTC.

As concerns this clone: The sample has other DNA sequences that encode this CDR3 too. The chain recombines TRBV30 with TRBJ1-1; no reliable D call. The CDR3 covers 12 residues. V was pared by 0 bases and J by 2 bases, with 4 bases between. In germline, CDR1 is GTSNPN, CDR2 SVGIG (reference sequence). CDR3 nucleotides: TGTGCCTGGAGTGTACTCAACACTGAAGCTTTCTTT. Translation: CAWSVLNTEAFF.

The J gene is TRBJ2-3, the V gene TRBV6-6, with 8 bases fitting TRBD1. This CDR3 is built from 12 residues. The V and J ends lost 5 bases and 7 bases, in that order; junction bases with no gene match: 2. The V gene's germline CDR1 is MNHNY and CDR2 SVGAGI (reference sequence). The CDR3 sequence is CASSRQGNTQYF. DNA of the CDR3: TGTGCCAGCAGTCGACAGGGGAATACGCAGTATTTT.

This sequence joins TRBV5-4 and TRBJ2-3; 11 bases map to TRBD2. CDR3 size: 16 residues. V dropped 3 bases and J dropped 2; count of bases not matched to a gene: 5. From germline, CDR1 is SGHNT and CDR2 YYREEE (reference sequence). The CDR3 DNA reads TGTGCCAGCAGCTCCGGGACTAGCGGATACACAGATACGCAGTATTTT. Residues: CASSSGTSGYTDTQYF.

For this clone: Other DNA sequences in the same sample also yield this CDR3. The chain recombines TRBV27 with TRBJ2-7; D call uncertain. CDR1 and CDR2 (germline): MNHEY, SMNVEV (reference sequence). Trimming pared 6 bases from V and 2 bases from J, leaving 11 bases between. The CDR3 totals 13 residues. The CDR3, as DNA: TGTGCCAGCAGCTTCGTAGGGACCTACGAGCAGTACTTC. Protein product: CASSFVGTYEQYF.